Described below is a single TCR beta chain sequence and its context. Its antigen remains unidentified. The germline V and J ends were trimmed by 8 bases and 12 bases, with 20 bases remaining between them. The CDR3 length is 14 residues. Looked up from germline, CDR1 is SGHAT and CDR2 is FQNNGV. This entry belongs to a study of beta chain features in type 1 diabetes. For the study at large: Healthy donors and patients showed comparable age, gender and cell yields.

Study outcomes and limitations: A moderate, significant TCRB CDR3 shortening appeared in type 1 diabetes across four CD4+ subsets.

Expressed TCRB transcripts were sequenced because the isolated RNA had all been reverse transcribed beforehand. The repertoire was sequenced with immunoSEQ multiplex PCR; TCRdb's copy has only in-frame clones and lacks some. This repertoire shows some 350,000 clones, over 9% found once; its top ten account for about 0.6%. The V call is TRBV11-2, the J call TRBJ2-6; weak D call: TRBD2 (6 bases). Sequencing was done on a sample of central memory CD4+ T cells from blood. This clonotype was sampled from a man between 25 and 39 years old with type 1 diabetes. CDR3 in DNA: TGTGCCAGCGGAGGTGGCCGGGGGATGAGCGTCCTGACTTTC. This sequence encodes CASGGGRGMSVLTF.